One and the same sample provided the 6 T cell receptor beta chains below, sequenced in a study of lymphopenia after photon versus proton radiotherapy. Profiling relied on immunoSEQ multiplex PCR, and the TCRdb table lists in-frame clones only, not all of them. Here the sample spans 70,000 or so clones, about nine tenths being singletons. Material: peripheral blood, obtained from a patient treated with photon-based radiotherapy. Receptors were obtained from a woman between 65 and 79 years old with pancreatic cancer.

This clone was counted only a few times. The chain carries TRBV18 and TRBJ1-2, with D perhaps TRBD1 (6 bases). Germline V gives CDR1 KGHSH, CDR2 LQKENI. The V end was cut by 3 bases, the J end by 4 bases, with 12 bases between. The CDR3 runs 14 residues. In nucleotides, the CDR3 is TGTGCCAGCTCACCCCTGACAGGCACCTATGGCTACACCTTC. Translating it yields CASSPLTGTYGYTF.

The V call is TRBV6-1, the J call TRBJ2-2; possibly TRBD1 for D (5 bases). CDR1 is MNHNS, CDR2 SASEGT, per germline. Trimming left V 5 bases short and J 4 bases short, with 8 bases between. The CDR3 is 13 amino acids. The CDR3 loop reads CASSITGTGELFF. The CDR3 nucleotides read TGTGCCAGCAGTATTACAGGCACCGGGGAGCTGTTTTTT.

The chain combines TRBV28 with TRBJ2-7; 8 nucleotides align to TRBD1. V lost 8 bases and J lost 7; bases outside the gene matches: 13. CDR3 length: 14 residues. CDR1 is MDHEN and CDR2 is SYDVKM in the germline V gene. The CDR3 DNA sequence: TGTGCCAGCTCGGTTCGTCCAGGGGGCTGGGAGCAGTACTTC. Translated: CASSVRPGGWEQYF.

V gene TRBV5-6 combines with J gene TRBJ1-5, with 11 bases aligning to TRBD1. Germline assignment: CDR1 SGHDT and CDR2 YYEEEE. This CDR3 is built from 15 residues. After removal of 4 bases from V and 5 bases from J, the junction contained 5 bases not matched to a gene. CDR3 nucleotides: TGTGCCAGCAGCCCGGGGGACAGGGGGGATCAGCCCCAGCATTTT. Translating gives CASSPGDRGDQPQHF.

The chain employs TRBV15 and TRBJ2-7; 7 bases agree with TRBD1. CDR1 is LNHNV and CDR2 is YYDKDF in the germline V gene (reference sequence). The CDR3 is 13 amino acids. J gave up 2 bases and V 4 bases, and 2 bases lay outside the gene matches. The CDR3 is CATSIQGAYEQYF. The CDR3 coding sequence is TGTGCCACCAGCATCCAGGGGGCCTACGAGCAGTACTTC.

This clone was counted once. The chain uses TRBV19 and TRBJ2-3; TRBD2 matches at 8 bases. CDR3 size: 14 residues. CDR1 LNHDA and CDR2 SQIVND come from the germline V gene (reference sequence). With V trimmed by 7 bases and J by 2 bases, 5 bases remained unmatched. DNA for the CDR3: TGTGCCAGTACCCCTAGCGGGTCCACAGATACGCAGTATTTT. Translating it yields CASTPSGSTDTQYF.